Described below is a single T cell receptor beta chain sequence and its context. As yet, its antigen is unknown. This CDR3 has 19 amino acids. Germline CDR1 SEHNR, CDR2 FQNEAQ (reference sequence). The germline V and J ends were trimmed by 4 bases and 0 bases, with 19 bases remaining between them. The sequenced template was cDNA made from the entire isolated RNA. Data came from immunoSEQ multiplex PCR; TCRdb stores just in-frame clones and leaves some out. The sample lists around 650,000 clones; about an eighth were seen once. This sample was included in a study of beta chain features in type 1 diabetes. Study-wide points: Type 1 diabetes patients had TCRB CDR3s that were shorter (moderately but significantly so) in all four CD4+ subsets.

The J gene is TRBJ2-6, the V gene TRBV7-9, with TRBD2 as a possible D gene (6 bases). This receptor was taken from a young man with type 1 diabetes. Sequencing used naive CD4+ T cells from blood. In DNA, the CDR3 is TGTGCCAGCAGCTCCCTAGGGGACTTTCGTTACTCTGGGGCCAACGTCCTGACTTTC. Translation: CASSSLGDFRYSGANVLTF.